This T cell receptor (beta chain) derives from a study of blood T cell repertoires in COVID-19. The wider study: Specimens from acute and convalescent COVID-19 originated in the United States, Italy and Spain. Sources were T cells, B-cell-depleted T cells, or PBMCs; the material itself was cDNA or gDNA.

Trimming took off 1 base at V and 7 bases at J, with 11 bases between the two ends. From germline, CDR1 is KGHSH and CDR2 LQKENI. The CDR3 runs 15 residues. Original processing methods: Researchers report that nucleated cell counts were estimated from reference gene primer amplification. The repertoire was sequenced with immunoSEQ multiplex PCR; TCRdb's copy has only in-frame clones and lacks some. The D gene and trimming were derived from the DNA, and the V and J assignments and clone size from that table. This table holds about 58,000 clones, more than 70% found once. The source of this sequence is a human donor in a cohort sampled during active COVID-19. Sequencing was performed on peripheral blood. The genes are TRBV18 and TRBJ1-6; D remains unclear. CDR3 sequence reads: CASSPRGEANSPLHF. For the CDR3, the DNA is TGTGCCAGCTCACCACGGGGAGAAGCGAATTCACCCCTCCACTTT.